This T cell receptor (beta chain) was identified during a study of blood T cell repertoires in COVID-19. Study overall: Sample material is recorded as cDNA or gDNA derived from T cells, B-cell-depleted T cells, or PBMCs.

The table came from immunoSEQ multiplex PCR; TCRdb's copy has only in-frame clones and leaves some out. Found here are 250,000 or so clones, roughly 82% of them singletons; the top ten hold around 5%. The germline V and J ends were trimmed by 0 bases and 5 bases, with 5 bases remaining between them. Germline CDR1 reads SGHAT; CDR2 reads FQNNGV. There are 13 residues in the CDR3. The V gene is TRBV11-2, the J gene TRBJ1-5; D might be TRBD1 (5 bases). Material for sequencing was peripheral blood. The TCR sequence derives from a woman aged 70-85 years with acute or convalescent COVID-19. The CDR3 sequence: CASSLEGHQPQHF. CDR3 nucleotide sequence: TGTGCCAGCAGCTTAGAGGGGCATCAGCCCCAGCATTTT.